The source of this T cell receptor (beta chain) is a study of blood T cell repertoires in COVID-19. The protocol was immunoSEQ multiplex PCR, while the TCRdb copy is restricted to in-frame clones and leaves out a portion. The sample yields some 150,000 clones, approximately 91% seen once. This CDR3 spans 16 amino acids. Germline loops: CDR1 MGHRA, CDR2 YSYEKL. The V end was cut by 0 bases, the J end by 7 bases, with 16 bases between. Sequenced input: peripheral blood. The V call is TRBV4-1, the J call TRBJ1-5; TRBD1 is a possible D gene (6 bases). This TCR was sampled from a woman aged 70-85 years with acute or convalescent COVID-19. CDR3 in amino acids: CASSQDWGQLGQPQHF. The DNA for the CDR3 is TGCGCCAGCAGCCAAGATTGGGGGCAGCTGGGGCAGCCCCAGCATTTT.